This TCR beta chain appears in the sequencing data of a study of T cell responses to AZD1222 COVID-19 vaccine. Notes on the study in general: Females made up more of the donors, who were largely white British, and clonal diversity may have come out too low. Reportedly, nearly half the spike-specific TCRs target unmutated variant regions. Only six or seven AZD1222 recipients tested seropositive at baseline.

Measured with immunoSEQ multiplex PCR; TCRdb has only the in-frame clones, and not every one. The data show 200,000 or so clones, around 90% seen once. About this clone: Its antigen is as yet unknown.

J lost 3 bases, V lost 7 bases, and 12 bases had no gene match. This CDR3 contains 15 residues. Germline V lookup: CDR1 LNHDA, CDR2 SQIVND (reference sequence). J is TRBJ2-7 and V is TRBV19; 7 bases match TRBD1. Here the sequenced sample was peripheral blood, taken on day 0 of AZD1222 vaccination. The receptor was derived from an adult in good health. CDR3 region: CASTHQPGTDYEQYF. CDR3 DNA sequence: TGTGCCAGTACCCATCAACCCGGGACAGACTACGAGCAGTACTTC.